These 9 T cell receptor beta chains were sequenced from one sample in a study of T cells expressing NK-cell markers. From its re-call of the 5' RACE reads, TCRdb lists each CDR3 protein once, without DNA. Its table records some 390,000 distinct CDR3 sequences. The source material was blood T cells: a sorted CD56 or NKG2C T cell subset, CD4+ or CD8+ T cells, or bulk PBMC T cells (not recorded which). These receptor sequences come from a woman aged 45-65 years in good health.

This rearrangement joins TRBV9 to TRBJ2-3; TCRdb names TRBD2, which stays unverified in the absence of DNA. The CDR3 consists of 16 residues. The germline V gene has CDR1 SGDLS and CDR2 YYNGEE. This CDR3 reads CASSAGSSLGTDTQYF.

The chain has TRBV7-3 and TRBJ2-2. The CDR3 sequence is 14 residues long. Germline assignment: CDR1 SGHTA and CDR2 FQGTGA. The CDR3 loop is CASSSVSDTGELFF.

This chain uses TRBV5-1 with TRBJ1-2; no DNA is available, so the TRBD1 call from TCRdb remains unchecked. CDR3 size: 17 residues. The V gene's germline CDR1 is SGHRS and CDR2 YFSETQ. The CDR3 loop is CASSSRDRGPRGYGYTF.

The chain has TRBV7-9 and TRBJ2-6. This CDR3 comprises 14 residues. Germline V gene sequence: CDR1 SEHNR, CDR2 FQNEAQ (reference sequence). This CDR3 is CASSLPTGANVLTF.

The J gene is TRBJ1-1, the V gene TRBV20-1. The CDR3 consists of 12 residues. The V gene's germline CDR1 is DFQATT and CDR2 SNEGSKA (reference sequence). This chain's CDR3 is CSARSPVFEAFF.

This CDR3 reads CASSPGSGTGYYEQYF. V and J are TRBV12-3 or TRBV12-4 and TRBJ2-7; TCRdb calls TRBD2, which cannot be checked without DNA. CDR3 length: 16 residues.

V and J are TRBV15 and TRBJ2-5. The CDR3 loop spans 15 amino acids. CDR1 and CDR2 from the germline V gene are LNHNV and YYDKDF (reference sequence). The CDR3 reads CATSREPHGGETQYF.

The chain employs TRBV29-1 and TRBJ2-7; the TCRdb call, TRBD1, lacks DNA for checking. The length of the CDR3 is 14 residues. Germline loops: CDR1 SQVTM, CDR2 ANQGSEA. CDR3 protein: CSVDPGTGNHEQYF.

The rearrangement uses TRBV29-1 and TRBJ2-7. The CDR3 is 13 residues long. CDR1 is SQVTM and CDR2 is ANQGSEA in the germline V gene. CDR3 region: CSVAQSVSYEQYF.